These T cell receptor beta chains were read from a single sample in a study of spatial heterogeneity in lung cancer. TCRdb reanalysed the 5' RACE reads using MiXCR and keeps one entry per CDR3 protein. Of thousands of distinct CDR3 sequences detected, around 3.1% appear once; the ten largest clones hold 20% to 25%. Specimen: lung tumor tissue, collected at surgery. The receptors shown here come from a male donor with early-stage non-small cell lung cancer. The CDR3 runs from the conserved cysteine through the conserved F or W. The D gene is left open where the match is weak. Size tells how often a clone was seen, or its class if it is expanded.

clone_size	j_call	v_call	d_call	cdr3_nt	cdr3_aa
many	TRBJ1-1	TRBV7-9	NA	TGTGCCAGCAGCTTAACCTGGGAAGCTTTCTTT	CASSLTWEAFF
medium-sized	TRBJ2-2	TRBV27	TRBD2	TGTGCCAGCAGTTTCCCGGGGGGGCCTACCGGGGAGCTGTTTTTT	CASSFPGGPTGELFF
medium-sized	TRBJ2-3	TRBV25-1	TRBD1	TGTGCCAGCAGTGATGCCGGCAGGGGGCAAGATACGCAGTATTTT	CASSDAGRGQDTQYF
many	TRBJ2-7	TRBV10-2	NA	TGCGCCAGCAGTGAGTCGCCCCAGCGGCCCTCCTACGAGCAGTACTTC	CASSESPQRPSYEQYF
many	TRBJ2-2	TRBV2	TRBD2	TGTGCCAGCAGCTTACTAGCGGGAGCGAACGGGGAGCTGTTTTTT	CASSLLAGANGELFF
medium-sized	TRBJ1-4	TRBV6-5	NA	TGTGCCAGCTCCAAACAGGCAACTAATGAAAAACTGTTTTTT	CASSKQATNEKLFF
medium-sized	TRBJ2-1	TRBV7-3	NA	TGTGCCAGCAGCGATCAGGGTGGAGGGAGTGAGCAGTTCTTC	CASSDQGGGSEQFF
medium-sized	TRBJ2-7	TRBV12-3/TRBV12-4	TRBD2	TGTGCCAGCACCAATAGCGGGAGAAAGAACTACGAGCAGTACTTC	CASTNSGRKNYEQYF
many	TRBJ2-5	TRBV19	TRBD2	TGTGCCAGTAGACCGACTAGCGGAGAGACCCAGTACTTC	CASRPTSGETQYF
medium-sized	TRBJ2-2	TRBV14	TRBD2	TGTGCCAGCAGCCCCGGACTAGCAAACACCGGGGAGCTGTTTTTT	CASSPGLANTGELFF
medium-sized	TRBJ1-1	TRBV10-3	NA	TGTGCCATCAGGTTTAAGACAGCACCCGGACGTCGAGCTTTCTTT	CAIRFKTAPGRRAFF